One sample yielded the 28 T cell receptor beta chains listed below, sequenced in a study of blood T cell repertoires in COVID-19. The data were produced by immunoSEQ multiplex PCR, yet TCRdb's version contains in-frame clones alone and is incomplete. In the table there are more than 250,000 clones, 70% to 90% of which are singletons. The source material was peripheral blood. Receptors were obtained from a woman aged 30 to 39 who had recovered from COVID-19.

V is TRBV7-6 and J is TRBJ2-5, with 14 nucleotides matching TRBD2. V shed 4 bases and J 5 bases; nucleotides not matched to a gene: 6. CDR3 size: 16 residues. Germline V gene lookup returns CDR1 SGHVS and CDR2 FNYEAQ. CDR3 nucleotide sequence: TGTGCCAGCAGCTCGACTAGCGGGGGGGCCGAGGAGACCCAGTACTTC. Translated: CASSSTSGGAEETQYF.

The chain uses TRBV7-2 and TRBJ2-7; D might be TRBD1 (6 bases). This CDR3 has 16 residues. Looked up from germline, CDR1 is SGHTA and CDR2 is FQGNSA. V lost 1 base, J lost 2 bases, and 15 bases lay in between. The CDR3 bases are TGTGCCAGCAGCTTAGGTCCGGGACAAGGGCCCTACGAGCAGTACTTC. Its translation: CASSLGPGQGPYEQYF.

V gene TRBV28 combines with J gene TRBJ2-1; 10 bases align to TRBD2. The CDR3 has 16 amino acids. Germline CDR1 is MDHEN and CDR2 is SYDVKM. V dropped 6 bases and J dropped 7; count of bases not matched to a gene: 12. This CDR3 is CASSWTASGSGNEQFF. The CDR3 DNA sequence: TGTGCCAGCAGCTGGACCGCTAGCGGGAGTGGTAATGAGCAGTTCTTC.

The rearrangement joins TRBV4-1 to TRBJ2-2, with a possible D match to TRBD1 (6 bases). From germline, CDR1 is MGHRA and CDR2 YSYEKL. V was cut by 5 bases and J by 2 bases, with 9 bases left in between. The CDR3 sequence is 14 residues long. This chain's CDR3 is CASSLGHNTGELFF. Written as DNA, the CDR3 is TGCGCCAGCAGCTTGGGACATAACACCGGGGAGCTGTTTTTT.

The J gene is TRBJ2-2, the V gene TRBV30; D is unclear. Per germline, CDR1 GTSNPN and CDR2 SVGIG (reference sequence). The CDR3 is 14 residues long. CDR3 DNA sequence: TGTGCGCAGACTTTTACTACGAACACCGGGGAGCTGTTTTTT. The encoded protein is CAQTFTTNTGELFF.

The V call is TRBV12-3 or TRBV12-4, the J call TRBJ1-2; 10 nucleotides line up with TRBD1. The CDR3 length is 13 residues. V trimming: 6 bases; J trimming: 6 bases; junction bases outside the gene matches: 4. The CDR3: CASSTGTGDGYTF. The CDR3, as DNA: TGTGCCAGCAGCACCGGGACAGGGGATGGCTACACCTTC.

This clone has only one observation. In DNA form, the CDR3 reads TGTGCCAGCAGTACGGGACTAGGAAACAATGAGCAGTTCTTC. This codes for CASSTGLGNNEQFF. The rearrangement joins TRBV28 to TRBJ2-1; 8 positions match TRBD2. Trimming removed 5 bases from V and 5 bases from J; junction bases left unmatched: 5. The CDR3 is made up of 14 amino acids. The V gene's germline CDR1 is MDHEN and CDR2 SYDVKM.

The V gene is TRBV3-1 (or the pseudogene TRBV3-2), the J gene TRBJ2-1; 8 nucleotides align to TRBD2. This CDR3 spans 15 amino acids. The V and J ends lost 0 bases and 4 bases, in that order; junction bases with no gene match: 2. Germline V gene sequence: CDR1 LGHDT, CDR2 YNNKEL (reference sequence). CDR3 in DNA: TGTGCCAGCAGCCAAGAACTAGCGGCATACAATGAGCAGTTCTTC. This translates into CASSQELAAYNEQFF.

V gene TRBV6-5 combines with J gene TRBJ2-3; TRBD2 matches 7 bases. The CDR3 is made up of 15 amino acids. Germline trimming cut 5 bases from V and 0 bases from J; bases unmatched to any gene: 5. Germline V gene data show CDR1 as MNHEY and CDR2 as SVGAGI. The CDR3 here is CASSHSGVSTDTQYF. The CDR3 DNA follows: TGTGCCAGCAGTCACAGCGGGGTTAGCACAGATACGCAGTATTTT.

The chain links TRBV2 to TRBJ2-2, with TRBD1 as a possible D gene (6 bases). The CDR3 runs 15 residues. Looked up from germline, CDR1 is SNHLY and CDR2 is FYNNEI. V was shortened by 9 bases and J by 4 bases, with 18 bases between the two germline ends. As DNA, the CDR3 is TGTGCCAGTAAAGGCCCAGGGGCGGGCACCGGGGAGCTGTTTTTT. This sequence encodes CASKGPGAGTGELFF. Based on the CDR3 plus reference TRBV2 and TRBJ2-2, the full variable domain is EPEVTQTPSHQVTQMGQEVILRCVPISNHLYFYWYRQILGQKVEFLVSFYNNEISEKSEIFDDQFSVERPDGSNFTLKIRSTKLEDSAMYFCASKGPGAGTGELFFGEGSRLTVL.

This sequence joins TRBV5-6 and TRBJ2-5; 10 bases map to TRBD2. The CDR3 contains 15 residues. The V gene's germline CDR1 is SGHDT and CDR2 YYEEEE. Trimming removed 0 bases from V and 5 bases from J; junction bases left unmatched: 4. In DNA form, the CDR3 reads TGTGCCAGCAGCTTGGCTAGCGGGAGTGGGGAGACCCAGTACTTC. Protein: CASSLASGSGETQYF.

About this clone itself: The sample has other DNA sequences that encode this CDR3 too. This chain uses TRBV12-3 or TRBV12-4 with TRBJ1-1; D gene ambiguous. Deletions cut 3 bases from V and 0 bases from J, with 5 bases between. The CDR3 is 13 amino acids. CDR3 DNA: TGTGCCAGCAGTTTCGGTATGAACACTGAAGCTTTCTTT. Translating it yields CASSFGMNTEAFF.

The V call is TRBV29-1, the J call TRBJ2-7; D is uncertain. CDR3 length: 12 residues. Germline-derived CDR1 and CDR2 are SQVTM and ANQGSEA. Between the trimmed V and J ends, which lost 3 bases and 2 bases, there was a span of 8 bases. The CDR3 spells CSVEAEPYEQYF. CDR3 nucleotides: TGCAGCGTTGAGGCGGAGCCCTACGAGCAGTACTTC.

The J gene is TRBJ1-2, the V gene TRBV30; D is perhaps TRBD1 (6 bases). Trimming pared 2 bases from V and 5 bases from J, leaving 18 bases between. The length of the CDR3 is 15 residues. The germline gives CDR1 GTSNPN, CDR2 SVGIG (reference sequence). This CDR3 reads CAWSSRGIGRYGYTF. The CDR3 DNA is TGTGCCTGGAGTTCCAGGGGAATAGGGCGGTATGGCTACACCTTC.

The rearrangement uses TRBV19 and TRBJ2-7, with a tentative D call TRBD1 (5 bases). V was pared by 5 bases and J by 6 bases, with 14 bases between. The CDR3 is 13 amino acids. Germline V lookup: CDR1 LNHDA, CDR2 SQIVND (reference sequence). In nucleotides, the CDR3 is TGTGCCAGTAGTGACCTGACAGTTCCCGAGCAGTACTTC. It encodes CASSDLTVPEQYF. Filled out from reference TRBV19 and TRBJ2-7, the complete variable domain reads DGGITQSPKYLFRKEGQNVTLSCEQNLNHDAMYWYRQDPGQGLRLIYYSQIVNDFQKGDIAEGYSVSREKKESFPLTVTSAQKNPTAFYLCASSDLTVPEQYFGPGTRLTVT.

The gene calls are TRBV4-1 and TRBJ2-2; TRBD2 is a possible D gene (6 bases). Germline-derived CDR1 and CDR2 are MGHRA and YSYEKL. The length of the CDR3 is 14 residues. The V gene lost 2 bases and the J gene lost 4 bases, with 8 bases spanning the gap. For the CDR3, the DNA is TGCGCCAGCAGCCAACTCGGGAGCACCGGGGAGCTGTTTTTT. Protein sequence: CASSQLGSTGELFF.

The rearrangement links TRBV30 to TRBJ1-2; 9 bases line up with TRBD1. V trimming: 1 base; J trimming: 8 bases; junction bases outside the gene matches: 8. Per the germline V gene, CDR1 is GTSNPN and CDR2 is SVGIG (reference sequence). This CDR3 has 14 residues. The CDR3: CAWSGNRGLGGYTF. DNA of the CDR3: TGTGCCTGGAGTGGAAACAGGGGGCTGGGAGGCTACACCTTC.

The chain is built from TRBV7-2 and TRBJ2-7; 7 nucleotides line up with TRBD1. V dropped 5 bases and J dropped 5; count of bases not matched to a gene: 6. From germline, CDR1 is SGHTA and CDR2 FQGNSA. The CDR3 runs to 13 residues. The CDR3 DNA reads as TGTGCCAGCAGCCTAGACAGGGATAACGAGCAGTACTTC. It encodes CASSLDRDNEQYF.

V is TRBV7-9 and J is TRBJ2-5; TRBD2 matches at 12 bases. Trimming cost V 4 bases and J 1 base; bases outside gene matches: 7. The CDR3 has 17 amino acids. Germline V CDR1 and CDR2: SEHNR, FQNEAQ (reference sequence). The CDR3 is CASSSILAGGVQETQYF. The CDR3 DNA reads TGTGCCAGCAGCTCAATTCTAGCGGGGGGGGTCCAAGAGACCCAGTACTTC.

CDR3 coding DNA: TGTGCCAGCAGTCGGGACAGTCATAACTCTGGAAACACCATATATTTT. This translates into CASSRDSHNSGNTIYF. The chain is built from TRBV2 and TRBJ1-3, with 7 positions matching TRBD1. This CDR3 region has 16 residues. The germline gives CDR1 SNHLY, CDR2 FYNNEI. With V trimmed by 5 bases and J by 0 bases, 7 bases remained unmatched.

The chain carries TRBV6-5 and TRBJ1-3, with unresolved D. Deletions cut 2 bases from V and 1 base from J, with 6 bases between. Germline lookup yields CDR1 MNHEY and CDR2 SVGAGI. This CDR3 is built from 14 residues. In DNA form, the CDR3 reads TGTGCCAGCAGTTACCGGGGATCTGGAAACACCATATATTTT. Protein product: CASSYRGSGNTIYF.

Only a few counts were recorded for this clone. The V and J genes are TRBV12-3 or TRBV12-4 and TRBJ2-2; D is possibly TRBD1 (5 bases). V dropped 6 bases and J dropped 5 bases, with 10 bases sitting between them. This CDR3 has 13 residues. CDR3 residues: CASSPQGTGELFF. The CDR3 DNA is TGTGCCAGCAGCCCCCAGGGTACCGGGGAGCTGTTTTTT.

The chain carries TRBV7-9 and TRBJ1-2; no firm D call. The CDR3 length is 14 residues. The ends were cut back, 1 base at V and 4 bases at J, with 10 bases in the middle. Germline CDR1 and CDR2: SEHNR and FQNEAQ (reference sequence). The CDR3 sequence is CASSLGNSPYGYTF. The CDR3 DNA follows: TGTGCCAGCAGCTTAGGTAACAGCCCCTATGGCTACACCTTC.

V and J are TRBV5-1 and TRBJ2-3, with TRBD2 matching over 7 bases. This CDR3 is built from 15 residues. From germline, CDR1 is SGHRS and CDR2 YFSETQ. V trimming: 0 bases; J trimming: 3 bases; junction bases outside the gene matches: 4. CDR3 DNA sequence: TGCGCCAGCAGCTTGGAGGGGCGGGAGACAGATACGCAGTATTTT. Residues: CASSLEGRETDTQYF. Full variable domain (remainder filled in from reference TRBV5-1 and TRBJ2-3): KAGVTQTPRYLIKTRGQQVTLSCSPISGHRSVSWYQQTPGQGLQFLFEYFSETQRNKGNFPGRFSGRQFSNSRSEMNVSTLELGDSALYLCASSLEGRETDTQYFGPGTRLTVL.

The chain combines TRBV19 with TRBJ1-1, with a weak D call TRBD1 (6 bases). The CDR3 runs 14 residues. The germline V gene encodes CDR1 LNHDA and CDR2 SQIVND (reference sequence). V lost 3 bases and J 3 bases, leaving 11 bases between the germline ends. DNA of the CDR3: TGTGCCAGTAGTATCCAAGGGGGGGACACTGAAGCTTTCTTT. This sequence encodes CASSIQGGDTEAFF.

The table lists this clone with a count of one. The chain couples TRBV6-5 to TRBJ1-1; no firm D call. Germline V lookup: CDR1 MNHEY, CDR2 SVGAGI. Deletions cut 6 bases from V and 7 bases from J, with 18 bases between. The CDR3 contains 14 residues. CDR3 protein: CASRTPARHLEAFF. CDR3 coding DNA: TGTGCCAGCAGGACCCCCGCTCGACATCTTGAAGCTTTCTTT.

This chain uses TRBV6-2 or TRBV6-3 with TRBJ2-3, with TRBD2 matching 10 bases. There are 17 residues in the CDR3. Per germline, CDR1 MNHEY and CDR2 SVGEGT. The V gene end was trimmed by 1 base and the J gene end by 5 bases; junction bases not matched to a gene: 9. CDR3 region: CASSYLLAGGAEDTQYF. CDR3 in DNA: TGTGCCAGCAGTTACTTGTTAGCGGGGGGCGCCGAAGATACGCAGTATTTT.

The chain links TRBV7-6 to TRBJ2-1; 11 nucleotides align to TRBD2. Germline CDR1 reads SGHVS; CDR2 reads FNYEAQ. J gave up 1 base and V 4 bases, and 3 bases lay outside the gene matches. There are 16 residues in the CDR3. CDR3 in amino acids: CASSYVAGGSYNEQFF. CDR3 coding DNA: TGTGCCAGCAGCTATGTAGCGGGGGGGTCCTACAATGAGCAGTTCTTC.